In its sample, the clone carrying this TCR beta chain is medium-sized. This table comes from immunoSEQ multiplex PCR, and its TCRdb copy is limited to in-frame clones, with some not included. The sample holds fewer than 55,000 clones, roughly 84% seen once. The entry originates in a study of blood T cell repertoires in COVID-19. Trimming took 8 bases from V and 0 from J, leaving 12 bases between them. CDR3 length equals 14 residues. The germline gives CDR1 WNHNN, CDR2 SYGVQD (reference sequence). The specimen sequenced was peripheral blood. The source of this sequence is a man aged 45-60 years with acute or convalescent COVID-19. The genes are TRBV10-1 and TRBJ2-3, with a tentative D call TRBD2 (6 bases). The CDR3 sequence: CASGGPASTDTQYF. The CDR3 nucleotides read TGCGCCAGCGGAGGGCCGGCTAGCACAGATACGCAGTATTTT.